Shown below are 15 T cell receptor beta chains from a single sample sequenced in a study of shared T cell receptors in the human thymus. Repertoires were generated with immunoSEQ multiplex PCR, while TCRdb's copy carries only in-frame clones and drops some. This table holds hundreds of thousands of clones, over 90% found once. Sequencing was carried out using thymocytes. These receptors were taken from a human donor.

In DNA, the CDR3 is TGTGCCAGCTCACCACCGCCGGGACAGCCCTCAACAGATACGCAGTATTTT. As protein: CASSPPPGQPSTDTQYF. The V call is TRBV18, the J call TRBJ2-3; 7 nucleotides line up with TRBD1. The V gene end was trimmed by 0 bases and the J gene end by 3 bases; junction bases not matched to a gene: 9. The germline CDR1 and CDR2 sequences are KGHSH and LQKENI. This CDR3 region has 17 residues.

CDR3 in amino acids: CASSQKECGRTAAFWWRGPQHF. Here the CDR3 DNA reads TGTGCCAGCAGCCAGAAAGAATGCGGGAGGACAGCGGCGTTTTGGTGGCGTGGGCCCCAGCATTTT. The rearrangement joins TRBV28 to TRBJ1-5; TRBD1 is a possible D gene (6 bases). The V gene's germline CDR1 is MDHEN and CDR2 SYDVKM. The CDR3 has 22 residues. The ends were cut back, 6 bases at V and 9 bases at J, with 42 bases in the middle.

The chain couples TRBV7-2 to TRBJ2-2; 9 bases fit TRBD2. The CDR3 extends over 15 amino acids. Trimming at V came to 5 bases and at J to 7 bases, leaving 8 bases not matched to a gene. Germline V lookup: CDR1 SGHTA, CDR2 FQGNSA. The CDR3 DNA is TGTGCCAGCAGCCTCTCAGGACTAGCGCGCGGGGAGCTGTTTTTT. Translating gives CASSLSGLARGELFF.

The chain uses TRBV30 and TRBJ2-3; 12 nucleotides agree with TRBD1. V lost 1 base, J lost 7 bases, and 9 bases stayed unmatched. CDR3 length equals 16 residues. Germline V lookup: CDR1 GTSNPN, CDR2 SVGIG (reference sequence). The CDR3 is CAWSARRDRGRNTQYF. The CDR3 DNA is TGTGCCTGGAGTGCCCGCCGGGACAGGGGGCGAAATACGCAGTATTTT.

V and J are TRBV4-1 and TRBJ2-2; 9 bases align to TRBD2. Germline CDR1 and CDR2: MGHRA and YSYEKL. The CDR3 runs to 17 residues. The V and J ends lost 0 bases and 1 base, in that order; junction bases with no gene match: 3. The CDR3 DNA follows: TGCGCCAGCAGCCAAGAGGGACTAGCCAAGAACACCGGGGAGCTGTTTTTT. This sequence encodes CASSQEGLAKNTGELFF.

The chain links TRBV4-2 to TRBJ1-4; 9 nucleotides agree with TRBD1. V gave up 4 bases and J gave up 14 bases; unmatched junction bases: 20. This CDR3 is built from 17 residues. Germline V CDR1 and CDR2: LGHNA, YNFKEQ. CDR3 in DNA: TGTGCCAGCAGCCTAAATGCCGGGACAGGGACCTCTAATGAGCTGTTTTTT. Translating gives CASSLNAGTGTSNELFF.

The chain joins TRBV28 to TRBJ2-5; D not resolved. CDR1 is MDHEN and CDR2 is SYDVKM in the germline V gene. Between the trimmed V and J ends, which lost 5 bases and 4 bases, there was a span of 11 bases. The CDR3 spans 13 residues. CDR3: CASSESPGETQYF. The DNA of the CDR3 is TGTGCCAGCAGTGAATCCCCTGGAGAGACCCAGTACTTC.

This chain connects TRBV19 to TRBJ2-1; D unclear. Germline CDR1 reads LNHDA; CDR2 reads SQIVND (reference sequence). V was shortened by 1 base and J by 10 bases, with 11 bases between the two germline ends. The CDR3 extends over 13 amino acids. CDR3 sequence (DNA): TGTGCCAGTAGTATAGCGGCCGAATCCGAGCAGTTCTTC. Amino acids: CASSIAAESEQFF.

V is TRBV7-8 and J is TRBJ1-5, with a possible D match to TRBD1 (6 bases). The CDR3 sequence is 19 residues long. Trimming stripped 5 bases from V and 0 bases from J, with 23 bases between. Germline V gene sequence: CDR1 SGHVS, CDR2 FQNEAQ. CDR3 sequence (DNA): TGTGCCAGCAGCCCGATTTTCGGGACACCCCCTAGTAGCAATCAGCCCCAGCATTTT. Protein: CASSPIFGTPPSSNQPQHF.

This clone has just one count. The rearrangement links TRBV7-9 to TRBJ1-3, with D tentatively TRBD1 (6 bases). V was shortened by 7 bases and J by 4 bases, with 20 bases between the two germline ends. The CDR3 is 16 amino acids. Germline-derived CDR1 and CDR2 are SEHNR and FQNEAQ (reference sequence). CDR3 nucleotide sequence: TGTGCCAGCATCGCGGATCCGGGACAAGAAGGAAACACCATATATTTT. Amino acids: CASIADPGQEGNTIYF.

The chain recombines TRBV5-6 with TRBJ2-3; D call uncertain. CDR1 SGHDT and CDR2 YYEEEE come from the germline V gene. Trimming shortened V by 2 bases and J by 4 bases, and 8 bases separated the two germline ends. The CDR3 contains 13 residues. CDR3 bases: TGTGCCAGCAGCTTCAGTCTAGCAGATACGCAGTATTTT. Protein: CASSFSLADTQYF. Full variable domain (outside the CDR3, taken from reference TRBV5-6 and TRBJ2-3): DAGVTQSPTHLIKTRGQQVTLRCSPKSGHDTVSWYQQALGQGPQFIFQYYEEEERQRGNFPDRFSGHQFPNYSSELNVNALLLGDSALYLCASSFSLADTQYFGPGTRLTVL.

The J gene is TRBJ2-1, the V gene TRBV5-4, with D perhaps TRBD1 or TRBD2 (6 bases each). Trimming removed 7 bases at V and 5 bases at J, with 25 bases between. Germline lookup yields CDR1 SGHNT and CDR2 YYREEE (reference sequence). The CDR3 extends over 17 amino acids. CDR3 residues: CASDPHIPGARDNEQFF. The CDR3 DNA reads TGTGCCAGCGACCCTCATATCCCGGGGGCGAGGGACAATGAGCAGTTCTTC. The full variable domain, with the rest looked up from reference TRBV5-4 and TRBJ2-1, is ETGVTQSPTHLIKTRGQQVTLRCSSQSGHNTVSWYQQALGQGPQFIFQYYREEENGRGNFPPRFSGLQFPNYSSELNVNALELDDSALYLCASDPHIPGARDNEQFFGPGTRLTVL.

V and J are TRBV7-9 and TRBJ2-7, with D tentatively TRBD1 (6 bases). Germline CDR1 reads SEHNR; CDR2 reads FQNEAQ (reference sequence). V was clipped by 4 bases and J by 0 bases, with 16 bases between them. The CDR3 sequence is 16 residues long. CDR3 coding DNA: TGTGCCAGCAGCTCGCAATACAGGGACCACTCCTACGAGCAGTACTTC. Residues: CASSSQYRDHSYEQYF. The full variable domain, its missing parts supplied by reference TRBV7-9 and TRBJ2-7, is DTGVSQNPRHKITKRGQNVTFRCDPISEHNRLYWYRQTLGQGPEFLTYFQNEAQLEKSRLLSDRFSAERPKGSFSTLEIQRTEQGDSAMYLCASSSQYRDHSYEQYFGPGTRLTVT.

J is TRBJ1-2 and V is TRBV6-1, with D possibly TRBD1 on 5 matching bases. Germline CDR1 and CDR2: MNHNS and SASEGT. The ends were cut back, 3 bases at V and 4 bases at J, with 18 bases in the middle. The CDR3 is 16 amino acids. The CDR3 nucleotides are TGTGCCAGCAGTGAGGGGGAGAGGGGAGCTATCTATGGCTACACCTTC. Its protein product is CASSEGERGAIYGYTF.

Here the CDR3 DNA reads TGTGCCAGCAGCGTAGGGGGCGCGACTACTGAAGCTTTCTTT. Its translation: CASSVGGATTEAFF. The chain carries TRBV9 and TRBJ1-1, with a tentative D call TRBD1 (5 bases). CDR3 length: 14 residues. Germline V gene lookup returns CDR1 SGDLS and CDR2 YYNGEE. The ends were cut back, 0 bases at V and 5 bases at J, with 11 bases in the middle.